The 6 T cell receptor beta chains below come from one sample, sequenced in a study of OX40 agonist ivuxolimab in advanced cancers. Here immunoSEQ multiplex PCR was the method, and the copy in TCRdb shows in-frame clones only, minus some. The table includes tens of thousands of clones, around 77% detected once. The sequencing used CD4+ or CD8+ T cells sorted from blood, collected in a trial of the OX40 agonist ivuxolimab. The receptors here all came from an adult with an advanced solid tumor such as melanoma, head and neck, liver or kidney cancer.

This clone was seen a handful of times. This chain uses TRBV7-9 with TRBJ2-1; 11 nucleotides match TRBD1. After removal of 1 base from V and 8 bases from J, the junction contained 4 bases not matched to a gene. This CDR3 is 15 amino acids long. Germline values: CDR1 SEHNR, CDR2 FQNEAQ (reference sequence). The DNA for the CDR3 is TGTGCCAGCAGCTTAGAGGGGACAGGGGGAGATGAGCAGTTCTTC. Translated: CASSLEGTGGDEQFF.

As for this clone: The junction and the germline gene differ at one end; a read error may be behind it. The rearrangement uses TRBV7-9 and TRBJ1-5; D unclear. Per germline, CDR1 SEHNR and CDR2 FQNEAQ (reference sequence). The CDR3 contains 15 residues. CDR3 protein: CASSQDRADHQPQHF. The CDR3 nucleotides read TGCGCCAGCAGCCAAGATCGGGCCGACCATCAGCCCCAGCATTTT.

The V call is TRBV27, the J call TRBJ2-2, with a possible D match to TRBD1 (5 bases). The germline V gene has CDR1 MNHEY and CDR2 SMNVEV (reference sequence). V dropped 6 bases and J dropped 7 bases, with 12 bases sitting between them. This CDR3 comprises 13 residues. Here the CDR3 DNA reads TGTGCCAGCAGCCTATCCAGGGTCGGGGAGCTGTTTTTT. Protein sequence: CASSLSRVGELFF.

The CDR3: CASSQGQSNTEAFF. For the CDR3, the DNA is TGTGCCAGCAGCCAGGGACAGTCGAACACTGAAGCTTTCTTT. The gene calls are TRBV5-4 and TRBJ1-1; 7 nucleotides match TRBD1. The CDR3 is 14 amino acids. CDR1 SGHNT and CDR2 YYREEE come from the germline V gene (reference sequence). The V and J ends lost 4 bases and 1 base, in that order; junction bases with no gene match: 4. Looking up the rest from reference TRBV5-4 and TRBJ1-1 gives the full variable domain: ETGVTQSPTHLIKTRGQQVTLRCSSQSGHNTVSWYQQALGQGPQFIFQYYREEENGRGNFPPRFSGLQFPNYSSELNVNALELDDSALYLCASSQGQSNTEAFFGQGTRLTVV.

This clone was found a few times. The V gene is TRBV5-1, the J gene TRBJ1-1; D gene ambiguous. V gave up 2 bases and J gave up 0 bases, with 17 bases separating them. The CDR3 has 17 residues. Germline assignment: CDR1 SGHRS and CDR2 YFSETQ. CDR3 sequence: CASSLTGWQALNTEAFF. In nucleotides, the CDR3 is TGCGCCAGCAGCTTAACCGGCTGGCAGGCATTGAACACTGAAGCTTTCTTT.

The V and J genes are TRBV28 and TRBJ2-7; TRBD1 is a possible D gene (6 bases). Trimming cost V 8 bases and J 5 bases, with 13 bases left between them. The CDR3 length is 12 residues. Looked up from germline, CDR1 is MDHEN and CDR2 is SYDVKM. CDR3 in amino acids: CASRATGHEQYF. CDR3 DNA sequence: TGTGCCAGCCGCGCTACAGGGCACGAGCAGTACTTC.